A single sample gave rise to the 8 T cell receptor beta chains below, sequenced in a study of regulatory T cells in long-lasting Graves disease. Both iRepertoire HTBI primers and Arm-PCR of CDR3 regions were used to build the TCR beta libraries. TCRdb used MiXCR to reprocess the multiplex PCR reads, holding one entry per CDR3 protein. The sample holds hundreds of thousands of distinct CDR3 sequences, about 30% seen once. The time point was: persistent/refractory GD, antithyroid drugs over 5 years with positive TRAb. Preparation of the TCR library used RNA extracted from PBMCs. This specimen consisted of peripheral blood mononuclear cells (PBMCs), obtained when the disease was refractory, from a patient treated with antithyroid drugs. The origin of the receptors is a female donor with Graves disease.

There are a few counts of this clonotype. V usage is TRBV11-2 and J usage is TRBJ1-1; D gene unclear. The CDR3 loop spans 15 amino acids. The germline gives CDR1 SGHAT, CDR2 FQNNGV. Trimming removed 5 bases at V and 1 base at J, with 14 bases between. The CDR3 DNA sequence: TGTGCCAGCAGCCCCCCCCCAGGAGAGAACACTGAAGCTTTCTTT. Translation gives CASSPPPGENTEAFF.

This sequence joins TRBV6-5 and TRBJ1-6; 7 bases map to TRBD1. CDR3 length: 15 amino acids. CDR1 and CDR2 from the germline V gene are MNHEY and SVGAGI. Trimming at V came to 2 bases and at J to 11 bases, leaving 9 bases not matched to a gene. The CDR3 reads CASSYEGAVGAPLHF. The CDR3 region has the DNA TGTGCCAGCAGTTACGAGGGGGCGGTGGGGGCACCCCTCCACTTT.

This rearrangement joins TRBV12-3 or TRBV12-4 to TRBJ2-7; D not resolved. The V and J ends lost 0 bases and 7 bases respectively, with 10 bases between them. There are 13 residues in the CDR3. CDR3 DNA: TGTGCCAGCAGTTTAGCGACGGGCTGGGAGCAGTACTTC. This sequence encodes CASSLATGWEQYF.

The genes are TRBV20-1 and TRBJ1-1; tentatively, D is TRBD1 (5 bases). Germline CDR1 DFQATT, CDR2 SNEGSKA (reference sequence). The CDR3 has 16 amino acids. V gave up 1 base and J gave up 3 bases, with 18 bases separating them. CDR3 nucleotides: TGCAGTGCTAGAGCCCTCGGCCGGCGGGGCTACACTGAAGCTTTCTTT. Its protein is CSARALGRRGYTEAFF.

This clonotype was seen once. The chain joins TRBV7-2 to TRBJ1-2, with D perhaps TRBD1 (6 bases). Looked up from germline, CDR1 is SGHTA and CDR2 is FQGNSA. The CDR3 totals 14 residues. The V and J ends lost 3 bases and 6 bases respectively, with 14 bases between them. The CDR3 loop reads CASSLQGTRDGYTF. CDR3 DNA: TGTGCCAGCAGCTTGCAGGGGACGAGGGATGGCTACACCTTC. Filled out from reference TRBV7-2 and TRBJ1-2, the complete variable domain reads GAGVSQSPSNKVTEKGKDVELRCDPISGHTALYWYRQSLGQGLEFLIYFQGNSAPDKSGLPSDRFSAERTGGSVSTLTIQRTQQEDSAVYLCASSLQGTRDGYTFGSGTRLTVV.

The chain carries TRBV28 and TRBJ1-1; no clear D. The ends were cut back, 8 bases at V and 0 bases at J, with 16 bases in the middle. The CDR3 covers 15 residues. CDR1 is MDHEN, CDR2 SYDVKM, per germline. As DNA, the CDR3 is TGTGCCAGCCTTAACCGGAACTACATGAACACTGAAGCTTTCTTT. Protein product: CASLNRNYMNTEAFF.

This clonotype was found many times. This chain's CDR3 is CASSLFGTGSNQPQHF. The CDR3 coding sequence is TGTGCCAGCAGTTTATTCGGCACAGGGAGCAATCAGCCCCAGCATTTT. This chain uses TRBV28 with TRBJ1-5; tentative D call: TRBD1 (6 bases). CDR3 length: 16 residues. With 1 base removed from V and 1 base from J, the gap between germline ends came to 11 bases. In germline, CDR1 is MDHEN, CDR2 SYDVKM.

The count of this clonotype is one. This sequence joins TRBV6-1 and TRBJ1-1; 8 nucleotides agree with TRBD1. J gave up 4 bases and V 7 bases, and 8 bases lay outside the gene matches. The CDR3 runs to 14 residues. Germline lookup yields CDR1 MNHNS and CDR2 SASEGT. The CDR3 loop is CASKPGQGGTEAFF. Here the CDR3 DNA reads TGTGCCAGCAAACCCGGACAGGGCGGCACTGAAGCTTTCTTT.